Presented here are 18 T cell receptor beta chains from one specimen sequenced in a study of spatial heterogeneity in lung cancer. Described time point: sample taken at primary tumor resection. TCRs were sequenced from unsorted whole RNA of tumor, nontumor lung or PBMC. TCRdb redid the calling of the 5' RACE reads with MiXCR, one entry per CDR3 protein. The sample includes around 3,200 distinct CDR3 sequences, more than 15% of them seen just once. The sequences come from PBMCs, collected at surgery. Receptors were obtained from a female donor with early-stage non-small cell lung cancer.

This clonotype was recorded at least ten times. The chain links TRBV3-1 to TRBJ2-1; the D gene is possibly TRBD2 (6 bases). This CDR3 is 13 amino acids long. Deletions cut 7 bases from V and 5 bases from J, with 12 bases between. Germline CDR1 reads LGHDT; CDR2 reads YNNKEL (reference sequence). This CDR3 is CASIGRGNNEQFF. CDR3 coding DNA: TGTGCCAGCATAGGGCGGGGCAACAATGAGCAGTTCTTC.

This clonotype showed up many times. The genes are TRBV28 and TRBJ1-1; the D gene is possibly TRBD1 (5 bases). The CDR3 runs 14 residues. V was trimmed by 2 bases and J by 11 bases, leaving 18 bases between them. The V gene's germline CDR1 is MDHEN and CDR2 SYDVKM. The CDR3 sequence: CASSLRGQARGAFF. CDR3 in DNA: TGTGCCAGCAGTTTAAGAGGGCAGGCCCGGGGGGCTTTCTTT.

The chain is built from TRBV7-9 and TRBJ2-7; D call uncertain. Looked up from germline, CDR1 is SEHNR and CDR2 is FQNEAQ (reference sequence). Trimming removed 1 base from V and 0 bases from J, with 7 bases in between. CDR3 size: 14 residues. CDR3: CASSLEKSSYEQYF. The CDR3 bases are TGTGCCAGCAGCTTAGAGAAAAGCTCCTACGAGCAGTACTTC.

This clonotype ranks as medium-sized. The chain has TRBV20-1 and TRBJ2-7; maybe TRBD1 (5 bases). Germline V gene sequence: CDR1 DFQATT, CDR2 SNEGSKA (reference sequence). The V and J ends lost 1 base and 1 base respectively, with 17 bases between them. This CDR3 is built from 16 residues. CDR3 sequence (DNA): TGCAGTGCTAGAGGGGTGAGGCAGGGTTTGTCCTACGAGCAGTACTTC. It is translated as CSARGVRQGLSYEQYF.

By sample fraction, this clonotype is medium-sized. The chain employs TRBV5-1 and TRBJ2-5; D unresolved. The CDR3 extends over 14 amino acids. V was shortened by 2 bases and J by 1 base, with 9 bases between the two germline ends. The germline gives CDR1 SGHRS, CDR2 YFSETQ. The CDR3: CASSFYGTQETQYF. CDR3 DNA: TGCGCCAGCAGCTTTTACGGTACCCAAGAGACCCAGTACTTC.

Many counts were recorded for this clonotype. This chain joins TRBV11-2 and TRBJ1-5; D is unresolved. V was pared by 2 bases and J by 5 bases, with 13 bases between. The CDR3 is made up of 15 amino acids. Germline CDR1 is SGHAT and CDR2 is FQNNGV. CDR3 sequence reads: CASSLQSGADQPQHF. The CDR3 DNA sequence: TGTGCCAGCAGCTTACAGTCGGGAGCCGATCAGCCCCAGCATTTT.

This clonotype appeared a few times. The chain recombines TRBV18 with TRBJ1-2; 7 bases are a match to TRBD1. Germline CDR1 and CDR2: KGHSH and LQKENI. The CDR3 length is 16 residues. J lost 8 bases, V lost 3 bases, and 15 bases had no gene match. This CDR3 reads CASSPSLGTDPLGYTF. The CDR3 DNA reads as TGTGCCAGCTCACCTAGTCTCGGGACAGACCCTTTGGGCTACACCTTC.

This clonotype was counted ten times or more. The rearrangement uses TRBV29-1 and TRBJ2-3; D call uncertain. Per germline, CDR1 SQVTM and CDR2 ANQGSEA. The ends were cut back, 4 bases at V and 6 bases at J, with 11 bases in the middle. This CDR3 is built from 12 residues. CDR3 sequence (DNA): TGCAGCGTTGTTACCTATGGGGATACGCAGTATTTT. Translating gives CSVVTYGDTQYF.

CDR3 region: CASSTPPLYHEQYF. The CDR3 bases are TGTGCCAGCAGTACTCCCCCACTATACCACGAGCAGTACTTC. The chain uses TRBV28 and TRBJ2-7; D unclear. V shed 5 bases and J shed 5 bases, with 16 bases lying between them. This CDR3 region has 14 residues. From germline, CDR1 is MDHEN and CDR2 SYDVKM.

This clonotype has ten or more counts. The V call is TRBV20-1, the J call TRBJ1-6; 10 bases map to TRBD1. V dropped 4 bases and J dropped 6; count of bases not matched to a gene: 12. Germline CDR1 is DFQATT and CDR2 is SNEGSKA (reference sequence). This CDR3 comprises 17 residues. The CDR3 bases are TGCAGTGCTACAAAACCTAGGACAGGGGGTCGTAATTCACCCCTCCACTTT. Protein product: CSATKPRTGGRNSPLHF.

The CDR3 protein is CAWSVGDTEAFF. The CDR3 DNA follows: TGTGCCTGGAGTGTAGGCGATACTGAAGCTTTCTTT. The chain joins TRBV30 to TRBJ1-1; D remains ambiguous. V was pared by 0 bases and J by 5 bases, with 7 bases between. The CDR3 has 12 residues. Germline CDR1 is GTSNPN and CDR2 is SVGIG (reference sequence).

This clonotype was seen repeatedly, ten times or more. CDR3 region: CASSEGQGFSGNTIYF. The CDR3 region has the DNA TGTGCCAGCAGCGAAGGACAGGGGTTCTCTGGAAACACCATATATTTT. The V and J genes are TRBV5-6 and TRBJ1-3; 9 bases align to TRBD1. The CDR3 loop spans 16 amino acids. Germline CDR1 is SGHDT and CDR2 is YYEEEE. Trimming took 4 bases from V and 0 from J; bases not matched to a gene: 5. The full variable domain, with the rest looked up from reference TRBV5-6 and TRBJ1-3, is DAGVTQSPTHLIKTRGQQVTLRCSPKSGHDTVSWYQQALGQGPQFIFQYYEEEERQRGNFPDRFSGHQFPNYSSELNVNALLLGDSALYLCASSEGQGFSGNTIYFGEGSWLTVV.

The CDR3 region has the DNA TGTGCCAGCAGTGTTTCAGCGGGAGGTGCGGATACGCAGTATTTT. Translating gives CASSVSAGGADTQYF. J is TRBJ2-3 and V is TRBV6-1, with 9 positions matching TRBD2. V lost 4 bases to trimming and J lost 6 bases; unmatched junction nucleotides: 8. Per germline, CDR1 MNHNS and CDR2 SASEGT. The CDR3 covers 15 residues.

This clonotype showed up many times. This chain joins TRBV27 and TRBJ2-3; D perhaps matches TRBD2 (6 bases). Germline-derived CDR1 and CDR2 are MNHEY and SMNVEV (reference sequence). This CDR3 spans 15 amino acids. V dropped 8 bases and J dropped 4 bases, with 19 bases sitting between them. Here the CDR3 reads CASGVLAGSPDTQYF. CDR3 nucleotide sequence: TGTGCCAGCGGGGTACTAGCCGGGAGCCCAGATACGCAGTATTTT.

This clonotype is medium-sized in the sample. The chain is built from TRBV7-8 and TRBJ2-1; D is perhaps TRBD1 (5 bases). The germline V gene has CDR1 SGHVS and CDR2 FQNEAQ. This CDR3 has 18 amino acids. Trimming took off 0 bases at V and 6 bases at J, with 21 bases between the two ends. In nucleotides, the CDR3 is TGTGCCAGCAGCTTAGCTGTCGCAGGGCTCACCTTGGGCAATGAGCAGTTCTTC. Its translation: CASSLAVAGLTLGNEQFF.

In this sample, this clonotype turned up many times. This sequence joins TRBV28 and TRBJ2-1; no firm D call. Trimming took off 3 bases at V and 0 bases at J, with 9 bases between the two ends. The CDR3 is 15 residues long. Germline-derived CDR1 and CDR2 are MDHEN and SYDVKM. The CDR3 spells CASSFAPNSYNEQFF. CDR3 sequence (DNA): TGTGCCAGCAGTTTTGCCCCGAACTCCTACAATGAGCAGTTCTTC.

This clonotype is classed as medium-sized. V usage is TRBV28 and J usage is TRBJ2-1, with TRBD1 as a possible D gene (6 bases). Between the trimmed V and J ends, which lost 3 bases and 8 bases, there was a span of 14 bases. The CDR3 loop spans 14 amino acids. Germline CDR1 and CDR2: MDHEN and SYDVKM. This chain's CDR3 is CASSFPPYRDEQFF. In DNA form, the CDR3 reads TGTGCCAGCAGTTTCCCCCCTTACAGGGATGAGCAGTTCTTC.

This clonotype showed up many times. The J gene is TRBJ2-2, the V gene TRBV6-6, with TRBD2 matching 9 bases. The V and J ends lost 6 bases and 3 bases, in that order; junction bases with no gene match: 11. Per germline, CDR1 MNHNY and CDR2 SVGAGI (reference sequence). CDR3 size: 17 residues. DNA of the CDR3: TGTGCCAGCAGGGGCCCCAGCGGGAGGAAGGACACCGGGGAGCTGTTTTTT. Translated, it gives CASRGPSGRKDTGELFF.